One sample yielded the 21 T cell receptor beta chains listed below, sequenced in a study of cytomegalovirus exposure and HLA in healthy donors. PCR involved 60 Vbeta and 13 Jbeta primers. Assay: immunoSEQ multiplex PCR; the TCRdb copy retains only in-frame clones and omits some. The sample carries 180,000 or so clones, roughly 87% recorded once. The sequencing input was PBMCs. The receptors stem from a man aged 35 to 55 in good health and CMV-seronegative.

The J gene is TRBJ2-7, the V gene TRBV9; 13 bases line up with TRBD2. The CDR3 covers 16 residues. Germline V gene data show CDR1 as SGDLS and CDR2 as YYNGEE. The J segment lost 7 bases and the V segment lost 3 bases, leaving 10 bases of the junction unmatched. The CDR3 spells CASSAKNGLAGEEQYF. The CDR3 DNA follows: TGTGCCAGCAGCGCGAAAAATGGACTAGCGGGAGAAGAGCAGTACTTC.

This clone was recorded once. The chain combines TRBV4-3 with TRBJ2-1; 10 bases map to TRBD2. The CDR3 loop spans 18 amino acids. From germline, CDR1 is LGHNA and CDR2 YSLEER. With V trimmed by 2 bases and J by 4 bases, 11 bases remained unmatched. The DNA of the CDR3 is TGCGCCAGCAGCCAACTAGTGATAGGTAGCGGGAGGTACAATGAGCAGTTCTTC. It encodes CASSQLVIGSGRYNEQFF.

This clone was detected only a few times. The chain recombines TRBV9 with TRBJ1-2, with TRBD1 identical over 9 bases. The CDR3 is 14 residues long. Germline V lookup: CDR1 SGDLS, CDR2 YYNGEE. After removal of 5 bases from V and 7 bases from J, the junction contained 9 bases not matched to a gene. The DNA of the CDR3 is TGTGCCAGCAGGAGACAGGGGGAGAGCGTTGGCTACACCTTC. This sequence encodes CASRRQGESVGYTF.

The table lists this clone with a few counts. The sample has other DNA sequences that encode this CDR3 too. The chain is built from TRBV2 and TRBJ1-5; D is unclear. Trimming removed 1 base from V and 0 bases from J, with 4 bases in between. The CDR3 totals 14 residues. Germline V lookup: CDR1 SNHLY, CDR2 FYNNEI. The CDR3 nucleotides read TGTGCCAGCAGTGAAGGTAGTAGCAATCAGCCCCAGCATTTT. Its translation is CASSEGSSNQPQHF.

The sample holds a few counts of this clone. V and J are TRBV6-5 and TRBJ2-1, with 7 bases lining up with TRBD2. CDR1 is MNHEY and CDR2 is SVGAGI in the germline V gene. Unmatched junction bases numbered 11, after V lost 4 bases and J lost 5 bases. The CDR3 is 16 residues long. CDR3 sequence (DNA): TGTGCCAGCAGTTCCCTGGCGGGGGTAATTAACAATGAGCAGTTCTTC. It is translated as CASSSLAGVINNEQFF.

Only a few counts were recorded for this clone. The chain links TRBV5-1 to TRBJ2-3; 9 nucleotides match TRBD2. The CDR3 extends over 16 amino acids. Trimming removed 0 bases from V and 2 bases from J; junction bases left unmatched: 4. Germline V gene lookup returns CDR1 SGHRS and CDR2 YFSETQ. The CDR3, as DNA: TGCGCCAGCAGCTTGGACGGCGGGGGGGTCACAGATACGCAGTATTTT. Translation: CASSLDGGGVTDTQYF. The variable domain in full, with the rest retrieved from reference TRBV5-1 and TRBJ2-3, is KAGVTQTPRYLIKTRGQQVTLSCSPISGHRSVSWYQQTPGQGLQFLFEYFSETQRNKGNFPGRFSGRQFSNSRSEMNVSTLELGDSALYLCASSLDGGGVTDTQYFGPGTRLTVL.

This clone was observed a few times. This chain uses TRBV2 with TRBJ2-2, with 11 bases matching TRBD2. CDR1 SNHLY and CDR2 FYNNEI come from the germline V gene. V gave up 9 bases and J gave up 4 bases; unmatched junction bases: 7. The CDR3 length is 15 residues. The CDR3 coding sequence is TGTGCCAGTTTTAGCGGGGGGGAAGGCACCGGGGAGCTGTTTTTT. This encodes CASFSGGEGTGELFF.

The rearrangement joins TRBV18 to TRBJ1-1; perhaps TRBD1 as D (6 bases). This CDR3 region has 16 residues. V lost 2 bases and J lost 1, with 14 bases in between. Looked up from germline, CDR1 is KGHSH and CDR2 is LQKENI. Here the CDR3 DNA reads TGTGCCAGCTCACCATCGGGGACGACAGGGAACACTGAAGCTTTCTTT. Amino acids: CASSPSGTTGNTEAFF.

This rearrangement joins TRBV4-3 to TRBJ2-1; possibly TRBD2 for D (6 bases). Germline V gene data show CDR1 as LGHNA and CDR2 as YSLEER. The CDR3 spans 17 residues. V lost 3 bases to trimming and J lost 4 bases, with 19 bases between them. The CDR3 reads CASSHNPGIAAYNEQFF. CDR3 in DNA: TGCGCCAGCAGCCATAACCCGGGGATAGCGGCATACAATGAGCAGTTCTTC.

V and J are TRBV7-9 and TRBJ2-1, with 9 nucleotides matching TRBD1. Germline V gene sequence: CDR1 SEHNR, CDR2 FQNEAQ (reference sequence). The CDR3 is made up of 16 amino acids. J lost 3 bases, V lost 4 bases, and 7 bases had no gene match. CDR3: CASSSTGTGNYNEQFF. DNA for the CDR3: TGTGCCAGCAGCTCGACCGGGACAGGGAACTACAATGAGCAGTTCTTC.

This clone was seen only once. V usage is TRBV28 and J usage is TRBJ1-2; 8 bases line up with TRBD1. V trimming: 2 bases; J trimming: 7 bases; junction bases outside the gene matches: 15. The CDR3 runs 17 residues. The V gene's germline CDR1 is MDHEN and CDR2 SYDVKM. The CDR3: CASSLIKGGQGALGYTF. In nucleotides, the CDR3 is TGTGCCAGCAGTTTAATCAAAGGGGGGCAGGGGGCGCTTGGCTACACCTTC.

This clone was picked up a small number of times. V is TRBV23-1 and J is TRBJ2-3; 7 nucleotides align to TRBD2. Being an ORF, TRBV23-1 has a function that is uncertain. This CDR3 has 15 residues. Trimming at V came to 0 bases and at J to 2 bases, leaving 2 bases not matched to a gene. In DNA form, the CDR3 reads TGCGCCAGCAGTCAATCGGGGGGGTACACAGATACGCAGTATTTT. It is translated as CASSQSGGYTDTQYF.

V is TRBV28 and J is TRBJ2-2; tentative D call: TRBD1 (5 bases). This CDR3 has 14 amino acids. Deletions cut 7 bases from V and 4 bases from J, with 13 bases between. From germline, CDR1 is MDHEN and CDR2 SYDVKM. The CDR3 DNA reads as TGTGCCAGCACGCTAGGGGCAGGCACCGGGGAGCTGTTTTTT. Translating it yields CASTLGAGTGELFF.

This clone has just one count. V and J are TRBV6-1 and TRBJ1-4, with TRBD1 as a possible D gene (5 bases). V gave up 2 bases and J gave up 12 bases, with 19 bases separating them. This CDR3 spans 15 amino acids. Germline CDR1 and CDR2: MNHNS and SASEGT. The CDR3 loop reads CASSEQGRFKVELFF. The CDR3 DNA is TGTGCCAGCAGTGAACAGGGCAGGTTCAAGGTTGAACTGTTTTTT.

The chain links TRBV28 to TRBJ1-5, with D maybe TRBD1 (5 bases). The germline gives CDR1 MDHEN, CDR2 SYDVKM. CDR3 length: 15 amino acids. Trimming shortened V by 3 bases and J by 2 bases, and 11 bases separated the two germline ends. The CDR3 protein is CASSLSPRGNQPQHF. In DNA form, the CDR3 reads TGTGCCAGCAGTTTGTCGCCCAGGGGCAATCAGCCCCAGCATTTT.

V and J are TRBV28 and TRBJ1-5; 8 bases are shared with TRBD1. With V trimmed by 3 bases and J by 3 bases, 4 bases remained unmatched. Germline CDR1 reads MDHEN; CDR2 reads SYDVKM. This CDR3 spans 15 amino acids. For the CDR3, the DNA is TGTGCCAGCAGTTTTTACAGGGGGGACAATCAGCCCCAGCATTTT. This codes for CASSFYRGDNQPQHF.

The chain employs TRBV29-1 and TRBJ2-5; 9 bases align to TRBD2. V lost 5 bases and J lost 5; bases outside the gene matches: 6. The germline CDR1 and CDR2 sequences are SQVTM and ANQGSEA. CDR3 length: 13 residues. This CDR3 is CSVPLAGYETQYF. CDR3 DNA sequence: TGCAGCGTTCCCCTAGCGGGATACGAGACCCAGTACTTC.

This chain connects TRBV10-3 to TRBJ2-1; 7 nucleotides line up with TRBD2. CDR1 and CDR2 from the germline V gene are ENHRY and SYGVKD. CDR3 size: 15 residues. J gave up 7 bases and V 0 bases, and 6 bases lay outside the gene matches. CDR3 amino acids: CAISESGRGVNEQFF. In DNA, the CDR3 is TGTGCCATCAGTGAGTCTGGGAGGGGTGTGAATGAGCAGTTCTTC.

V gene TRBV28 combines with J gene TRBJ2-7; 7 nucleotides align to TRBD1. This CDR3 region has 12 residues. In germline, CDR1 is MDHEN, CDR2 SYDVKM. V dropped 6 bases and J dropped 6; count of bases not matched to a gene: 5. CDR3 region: CASSAQGLEQYF. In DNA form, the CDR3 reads TGTGCCAGCAGCGCACAGGGGCTCGAGCAGTACTTC.

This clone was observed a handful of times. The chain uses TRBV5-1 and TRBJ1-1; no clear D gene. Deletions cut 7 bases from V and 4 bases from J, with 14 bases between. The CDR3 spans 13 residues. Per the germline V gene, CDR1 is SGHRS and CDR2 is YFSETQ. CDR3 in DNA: TGCGCCAGCCATAGGGAGGGCGGCACTGAAGCTTTCTTT. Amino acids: CASHREGGTEAFF. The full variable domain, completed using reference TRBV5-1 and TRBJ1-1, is KAGVTQTPRYLIKTRGQQVTLSCSPISGHRSVSWYQQTPGQGLQFLFEYFSETQRNKGNFPGRFSGRQFSNSRSEMNVSTLELGDSALYLCASHREGGTEAFFGQGTRLTVV.

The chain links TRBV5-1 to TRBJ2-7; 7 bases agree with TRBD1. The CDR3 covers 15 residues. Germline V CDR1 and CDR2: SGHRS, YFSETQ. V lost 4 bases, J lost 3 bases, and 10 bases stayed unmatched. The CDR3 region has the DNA TGCGCCAGCAGCCCAAGAGGACAGGCGGACTACGAGCAGTACTTC. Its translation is CASSPRGQADYEQYF.